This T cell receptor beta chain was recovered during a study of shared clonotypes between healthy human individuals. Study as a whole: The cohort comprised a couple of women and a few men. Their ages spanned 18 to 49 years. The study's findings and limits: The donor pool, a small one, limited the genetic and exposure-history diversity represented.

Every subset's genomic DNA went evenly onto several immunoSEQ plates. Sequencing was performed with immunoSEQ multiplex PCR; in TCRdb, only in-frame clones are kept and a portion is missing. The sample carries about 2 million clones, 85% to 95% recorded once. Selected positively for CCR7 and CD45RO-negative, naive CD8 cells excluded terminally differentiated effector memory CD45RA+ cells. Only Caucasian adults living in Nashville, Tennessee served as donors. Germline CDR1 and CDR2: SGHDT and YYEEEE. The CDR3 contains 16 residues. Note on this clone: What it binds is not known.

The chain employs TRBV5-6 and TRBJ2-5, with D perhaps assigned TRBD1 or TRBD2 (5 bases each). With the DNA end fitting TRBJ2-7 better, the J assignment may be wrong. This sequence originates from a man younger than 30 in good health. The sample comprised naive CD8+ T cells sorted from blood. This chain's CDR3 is CASSLYSGWGIDEQYF. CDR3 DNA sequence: TGTGCCAGCAGCTTGTATAGTGGGTGGGGGATCGACGAGCAGTACTTC.